This TCR beta chain was found in a study of cytomegalovirus exposure and HLA in healthy donors. Amplification used 60 Vbeta primers and 13 Jbeta primers. TCRdb keeps only in-frame clones here, not all; method: immunoSEQ multiplex PCR. The sample lists fewer than 30,000 clones, 62% occurring once. This sequence originates from a male donor in good health and CMV-seropositive. Sequencing was carried out using PBMCs.

CDR3 amino acids: CASSQETGLAFREQFF. CDR3 sequence (DNA): TGCGCCAGCAGCCAAGAAACGGGACTAGCGTTCCGCGAGCAGTTCTTC. V is TRBV4-1 and J is TRBJ2-1; 10 bases line up with TRBD2. The CDR3 spans 16 residues. The trim removed 0 bases at V and 10 bases at J, leaving 9 bases unmatched. Germline V gives CDR1 MGHRA, CDR2 YSYEKL.